These T cell receptor beta chains were read from a single sample in a study of T cells after yellow fever vaccination. A single record per CDR3 protein comes from TCRdb applying MiXCR to the 5' RACE reads. The sample includes 400,000 or so distinct CDR3 sequences, roughly 12% of them seen just once. This specimen consisted of PBMCs, obtained on the day of the first yellow fever vaccination. Receptor source: a man between 18 and 35 years old who received the YFV17D yellow fever vaccine. Both conserved end residues are part of each CDR3. D genes are given only for firm matches. Rows give clone size only sometimes, using once, few, many, or a class for an expanded clone.

V gene	clone size	D gene	J gene	CDR3 protein	CDR3 DNA
TRBV5-4	many	TRBD2	TRBJ2-2	CASWSGGAGELFF	TGTGCCAGCTGGAGCGGGGGGGCCGGGGAGCTGTTTTTT
TRBV12-3/TRBV12-4	-	TRBD1	TRBJ1-1	CASSQTGDTEAFF	TGTGCCAGCAGTCAAACAGGGGACACTGAAGCTTTCTTT
TRBV7-2	few	TRBD2	TRBJ2-5	CASSLWSSGAQETQYF	TGTGCCAGCAGCTTATGGTCTAGCGGGGCCCAAGAGACCCAGTACTTC
TRBV2	many	-	TRBJ2-2	CASIQAAGELFF	TGTGCCAGCATACAGGCTGCCGGGGAGCTGTTTTTT
TRBV4-3	few	-	TRBJ2-2	CASSQDTNTGELFF	TGCGCCAGCAGCCAAGATACGAACACCGGGGAGCTGTTTTTT
TRBV5-1	many	-	TRBJ1-6	CASRAEGYGSPLHF	TGCGCCAGCAGGGCCGAAGGTTATGGATCACCCCTCCACTTT
TRBV7-2	few	-	TRBJ1-3	CASSLTPGRISGNTIYF	TGTGCCAGCAGCTTAACCCCAGGACGGATCTCTGGAAACACCATATATTTT
TRBV12-3/TRBV12-4	-	-	TRBJ2-2	CASGIIQNTGELFF	TGTGCCAGCGGGATCATCCAGAACACCGGGGAGCTGTTTTTT
TRBV5-5	-	-	TRBJ1-2	CASSFWGAGGYTF	TGTGCCAGCAGCTTCTGGGGGGCTGGTGGCTACACCTTC
TRBV7-2	-	-	TRBJ2-7	CASRSGLRYEQYF	TGTGCCAGCAGATCGGGACTCCGCTACGAGCAGTACTTC
TRBV11-2	few	TRBD2	TRBJ2-7	CASSSRTSQAISYEQYF	TGTGCCAGCAGCTCCCGGACTAGCCAAGCCATCTCCTACGAGCAGTACTTC